The 22 T cell receptor beta chains below come from one sample, sequenced in a study of CD8 T cells in Susac syndrome. It was with random hexamers that 0.5 to 1 ug RNA was reverse transcribed. From the immunoSEQ multiplex PCR reads, TCRdb called clonotypes with MiXCR, one entry per CDR3 protein. This table has about 150,000 distinct CDR3 sequences, over 85% appearing once. Source material: CD4+ T cells from PBMCs. The origin of the receptors is a human donor with multiple sclerosis.

The chain is built from TRBV20-1 and TRBJ2-3; D not certain. CDR3 length: 15 amino acids. The ends were cut back, 0 bases at V and 2 bases at J, with 12 bases in the middle. Germline assignment: CDR1 DFQATT and CDR2 SNEGSKA (reference sequence). The CDR3 DNA sequence: TGCAGTGCTAGAGATTGGGCGGTAAACACAGATACGCAGTATTTT. Its protein is CSARDWAVNTDTQYF.

The chain combines TRBV3-1 with TRBJ2-2; tentatively, D is TRBD2 (5 bases). Germline values: CDR1 LGHDT, CDR2 YNNKEL (reference sequence). Trimming cost V 4 bases and J 2 bases, with 11 bases left between them. The CDR3 sequence is 15 residues long. In DNA form, the CDR3 reads TGTGCCAGCAGCCTGACGGGGTACAACACCGGGGAGCTGTTTTTT. Translating it yields CASSLTGYNTGELFF.

The gene calls are TRBV20-1 and TRBJ2-5, with TRBD2 matching 11 bases. This CDR3 is 14 amino acids long. With V trimmed by 3 bases and J by 7 bases, 7 bases remained unmatched. Per germline, CDR1 DFQATT and CDR2 SNEGSKA (reference sequence). The CDR3 DNA reads TGCAGTGCTAGCTGGCTAGCGGGGGGCGGGACCCAGTACTTC. Its translation: CSASWLAGGGTQYF.

The DNA for the CDR3 is TGTGCCAGCAGTTACACAGGACAGACCCCGGGAGAGCAGTACTTC. Amino acid sequence: CASSYTGQTPGEQYF. The chain recombines TRBV6-5 with TRBJ2-7; the D gene is possibly TRBD1 (6 bases). Germline V gene sequence: CDR1 MNHEY, CDR2 SVGAGI. Between the trimmed V and J ends, which lost 2 bases and 7 bases, there was a span of 18 bases. This CDR3 is 15 amino acids long.

This clonotype was observed a single time. The chain uses TRBV5-1 and TRBJ2-5; 7 bases are shared with TRBD1. CDR1 and CDR2 (germline): SGHRS, YFSETQ. V dropped 2 bases and J dropped 5; count of bases not matched to a gene: 6. The CDR3 sequence is 14 residues long. CDR3 sequence reads: CASSLQGIEETQYF. CDR3 DNA: TGCGCCAGCAGCTTACAGGGGATTGAGGAGACCCAGTACTTC.

Only a few counts were recorded for this clonotype. The chain recombines TRBV3-1 with TRBJ2-5, with D perhaps being TRBD1 or TRBD2 (5 bases each). The V and J ends lost 3 bases and 1 base respectively, with 9 bases between them. Germline-derived CDR1 and CDR2 are LGHDT and YNNKEL (reference sequence). The length of the CDR3 is 14 residues. The CDR3 is CASSHSGSQETQYF. The DNA of the CDR3 is TGTGCCAGCAGCCATTCAGGGAGCCAAGAGACCCAGTACTTC.

This chain joins TRBV5-1 and TRBJ1-2; 7 bases agree with TRBD1. The CDR3 has 14 residues. The J segment lost 6 bases and the V segment lost 0 bases, leaving 5 bases of the junction unmatched. Germline V lookup: CDR1 SGHRS, CDR2 YFSETQ. CDR3: CASSLGGGGDGYTF. The CDR3 DNA follows: TGCGCCAGCAGCTTGGGAGGAGGGGGCGATGGCTACACCTTC.

This clonotype occurred a few times. At one end the junction does not follow the germline gene, possibly because of a read error. This chain joins TRBV10-3 and TRBJ2-4; D is undetermined. Germline V gene data show CDR1 as ENHRY and CDR2 as SYGVKD. The length of the CDR3 is 13 residues. The CDR3 bases are TGTGCCATCAGTGAGTCGCAGGAAAACATTCAGTACTTT. Residues: CAISESQENIQYF.

This chain uses TRBV2 with TRBJ1-2, with a tentative D call TRBD1 (6 bases). Trimming left V 5 bases short and J 4 bases short, with 11 bases between. The germline V gene has CDR1 SNHLY and CDR2 FYNNEI. The CDR3 has 13 amino acids. For the CDR3, the DNA is TGTGCCAGCAGTTCAGGGGAGGCCTATGGCTACACCTTC. Its protein product is CASSSGEAYGYTF. The whole variable domain, filled in from reference TRBV2 and TRBJ1-2, reads EPEVTQTPSHQVTQMGQEVILRCVPISNHLYFYWYRQILGQKVEFLVSFYNNEISEKSEIFDDQFSVERPDGSNFTLKIRSTKLEDSAMYFCASSSGEAYGYTFGSGTRLTVV.

The rearrangement joins TRBV28 to TRBJ1-4; TRBD1 matches at 8 bases. This CDR3 is 14 amino acids long. Germline lookup yields CDR1 MDHEN and CDR2 SYDVKM. Trimming at V came to 6 bases and at J to 11 bases, leaving 11 bases not matched to a gene. The CDR3 DNA sequence: TGTGCCAGCAGGTCAACAGGGGGGTTATGGAAACTGTTTTTT. Its protein is CASRSTGGLWKLFF. The full variable domain, in which reference TRBV28 and TRBJ1-4 provide the parts outside the CDR3, is DVKVTQSSRYLVKRTGEKVFLECVQDMDHENMFWYRQDPGLGLRLIYFSYDVKMKEKGDIPEGYSVSREKKERFSLILESASTNQTSMYLCASRSTGGLWKLFFGSGTQLSVL.

The chain links TRBV7-2 to TRBJ2-3; the D gene is possibly TRBD1 (6 bases). V lost 4 bases and J lost 4, with 18 bases in between. CDR1 is SGHTA, CDR2 FQGNSA, per germline. This CDR3 has 16 residues. CDR3 coding DNA: TGTGCCAGCAGCTCAAACGGACAGTCATCCGCAGATACGCAGTATTTT. Amino acid sequence: CASSSNGQSSADTQYF.

This chain links TRBV5-4 with TRBJ2-3; D not certain. The CDR3 runs 13 residues. V lost 2 bases and J lost 4, with 8 bases in between. Germline values: CDR1 SGHNT, CDR2 YYREEE (reference sequence). The CDR3 loop reads CASSFDLADTQYF. CDR3 sequence (DNA): TGTGCCAGCAGCTTTGATCTTGCAGATACGCAGTATTTT.

V is TRBV10-3 and J is TRBJ2-4; TRBD2 agrees at 12 bases. Germline assignment: CDR1 ENHRY and CDR2 SYGVKD. V shed 3 bases, J shed 3 bases, and the junction held 9 bases outside the gene matches. The CDR3 is 18 amino acids. The DNA for the CDR3 is TGTGCCATCAGTGAACGTCTAGCGGGAGGGGTTGGCAAAAACATTCAGTACTTC. Translation: CAISERLAGGVGKNIQYF.

The chain is built from TRBV3-1 and TRBJ2-4, with 7 bases lining up with TRBD1. Trimming at V came to 4 bases and at J to 9 bases, leaving 9 bases not matched to a gene. CDR3 length equals 14 residues. Germline loops: CDR1 LGHDT, CDR2 YNNKEL (reference sequence). The CDR3 region has the DNA TGTGCCAGCAGCCCTTCGGCAGCAGGGGGCATTCAGTACTTC. It codes for CASSPSAAGGIQYF.

The gene calls are TRBV4-3 and TRBJ1-5; D call uncertain. The CDR3 has 13 amino acids. The germline V and J ends were trimmed by 5 bases and 2 bases, with 7 bases remaining between them. From germline, CDR1 is LGHNA and CDR2 YSLEER. The CDR3 loop reads CASSSSGNQPQHF. As DNA, the CDR3 is TGCGCCAGCAGCAGCTCGGGCAATCAGCCCCAGCATTTT.

This clonotype showed up just once. The chain couples TRBV27 to TRBJ2-5; 7 nucleotides align to TRBD1. CDR1 is MNHEY and CDR2 is SMNVEV in the germline V gene (reference sequence). The J segment lost 4 bases and the V segment lost 8 bases, leaving 19 bases of the junction unmatched. The CDR3 covers 17 residues. This chain's CDR3 is CASLGTEQWGFGETQYF. In DNA form, the CDR3 reads TGTGCCAGCTTAGGGACAGAACAGTGGGGGTTTGGAGAGACCCAGTACTTC.

The J gene is TRBJ1-1, the V gene TRBV30; 7 bases fit TRBD1. The V and J ends lost 6 bases and 5 bases, in that order; junction bases with no gene match: 9. The CDR3 spans 13 residues. The germline V gene encodes CDR1 GTSNPN and CDR2 SVGIG (reference sequence). The CDR3 DNA reads as TGTGCCTGCTTTACAGGGGATCGGACTGAAGCTTTCTTT. Encoded protein: CACFTGDRTEAFF.

The V and J genes are TRBV3-1 and TRBJ2-2; the D gene could be TRBD1 or TRBD2 (5 bases each). Trimming took off 1 base at V and 6 bases at J, with 9 bases between the two ends. Germline V gene sequence: CDR1 LGHDT, CDR2 YNNKEL (reference sequence). The CDR3 extends over 14 amino acids. The CDR3 sequence: CASSQGGVAGELFF. The CDR3 DNA reads TGTGCCAGCAGCCAAGGAGGGGTGGCCGGGGAGCTGTTTTTT. Complete variable domain (other parts from reference TRBV3-1 and TRBJ2-2): DTAVSQTPKYLVTQMGNDKSIKCEQNLGHDTMYWYKQDSKKFLKIMFSYNNKELIINETVPNRFSPKSPDKAHLNLHINSLELGDSAVYFCASSQGGVAGELFFGEGSRLTVL.

The chain recombines TRBV18 with TRBJ2-3; no clear D gene. The CDR3 extends over 14 amino acids. Germline V gene lookup returns CDR1 KGHSH and CDR2 LQKENI. Trimming cost V 3 bases and J 0 bases, with 7 bases left between them. CDR3 coding DNA: TGTGCCAGCTCACCTATGGACAGCACAGATACGCAGTATTTT. Translating it yields CASSPMDSTDTQYF. Using reference TRBV18 and TRBJ2-3 for the parts outside the CDR3, the full variable domain is NAGVMQNPRHLVRRRGQEARLRCSPMKGHSHVYWYRQLPEEGLKFMVYLQKENIIDESGMPKERFSAEFPKEGPSILRIQQVVRGDSAAYFCASSPMDSTDTQYFGPGTRLTVL.

V is TRBV6-2 or TRBV6-3 and J is TRBJ1-5; D perhaps matches TRBD1 (5 bases). V lost 5 bases and J 6 bases, leaving 20 bases between the germline ends. This CDR3 comprises 16 residues. Germline CDR1 MNHEY, CDR2 SVGEGT. The CDR3 region is CASSTRTGAIGQPQHF. DNA for the CDR3: TGTGCCAGCAGTACCAGAACCGGGGCGATAGGTCAGCCCCAGCATTTT.

CDR3 sequence (DNA): TGTGCCAGCAGCCCAGACAGGCCCTACGAGCAGTACTTC. Protein product: CASSPDRPYEQYF. The chain combines TRBV7-2 with TRBJ2-7; tentatively, D is TRBD1 (6 bases). Germline V CDR1 and CDR2: SGHTA, FQGNSA. The CDR3 consists of 13 residues. Trimming pared 5 bases from V and 2 bases from J, leaving 10 bases between. The variable domain in full, with the rest retrieved from reference TRBV7-2 and TRBJ2-7, is GAGVSQSPSNKVTEKGKDVELRCDPISGHTALYWYRQSLGQGLEFLIYFQGNSAPDKSGLPSDRFSAERTGGSVSTLTIQRTQQEDSAVYLCASSPDRPYEQYFGPGTRLTVT.

The J gene is TRBJ2-2, the V gene TRBV28; weak D call: TRBD2 (5 bases). The germline gives CDR1 MDHEN, CDR2 SYDVKM. V was shortened by 11 bases and J by 1 base, with 14 bases between the two germline ends. The CDR3 extends over 14 amino acids. The CDR3 region has the DNA TGTGCCCATCATGGGAGAGGGAACACCGGGGAGCTGTTTTTT. Amino acid sequence: CAHHGRGNTGELFF. Variable domain in full (rest from reference TRBV28 and TRBJ2-2): DVKVTQSSRYLVKRTGEKVFLECVQDMDHENMFWYRQDPGLGLRLIYFSYDVKMKEKGDIPEGYSVSREKKERFSLILESASTNQTSMYLCAHHGRGNTGELFFGEGSRLTVL.